Below are 32 T cell receptor beta chains sequenced from a single sample in a study of blood T cell repertoires in COVID-19. TCRdb keeps only in-frame clones here, not all; method: immunoSEQ multiplex PCR. The data hold 150,000 to 170,000 clones, with 80% to 90% observed a single time. Sequenced material: peripheral blood. These receptors were taken from a woman aged 55 to 70 with COVID-19, enrolled during active disease.

This chain joins TRBV7-3 and TRBJ2-1; D is undetermined. Trimming took off 6 bases at V and 0 bases at J, with 9 bases between the two ends. The CDR3 runs 14 residues. Germline V CDR1 and CDR2: SGHTA, FQGTGA. The CDR3 protein is CASSPEPSYNEQFF. The DNA for the CDR3 is TGTGCCAGCAGTCCAGAACCCTCCTACAATGAGCAGTTCTTC.

V gene TRBV5-1 combines with J gene TRBJ2-2; TRBD2 agrees at 13 bases. CDR3 length: 16 residues. Germline V lookup: CDR1 SGHRS, CDR2 YFSETQ. V dropped 4 bases and J dropped 3; count of bases not matched to a gene: 3. CDR3 in amino acids: CASSEGLAGDTGELFF. The CDR3 DNA is TGCGCCAGCAGCGAAGGACTAGCGGGAGACACCGGGGAGCTGTTTTTT.

The J gene is TRBJ2-1, the V gene TRBV7-9; 7 bases are shared with TRBD2. This CDR3 has 16 amino acids. V lost 5 bases, J lost 4 bases, and 11 bases stayed unmatched. Germline V gene data show CDR1 as SEHNR and CDR2 as FQNEAQ (reference sequence). The CDR3 loop reads CASSHPGGPKYNEQFF. CDR3 DNA: TGTGCCAGCAGCCATCCGGGAGGACCCAAGTACAATGAGCAGTTCTTC.

The rearrangement links TRBV11-2 to TRBJ1-3; D is undetermined. The germline V gene has CDR1 SGHAT and CDR2 FQNNGV. Deletions cut 1 base from V and 2 bases from J, with 12 bases between. The length of the CDR3 is 16 residues. The CDR3 sequence is CASSLVGPGPGNTIYF. The DNA for the CDR3 is TGTGCCAGCAGCTTAGTTGGGCCTGGGCCTGGAAACACCATATATTTT.

CDR3 residues: CASTPSQIYGYTF. Written as DNA, the CDR3 is TGTGCCAGTACCCCCTCCCAGATCTATGGCTACACCTTC. The V call is TRBV19, the J call TRBJ1-2; D remains ambiguous. Germline CDR1 and CDR2: LNHDA and SQIVND (reference sequence). V was cut by 7 bases and J by 4 bases, with 13 bases left in between. The CDR3 contains 13 residues.

The DNA of the CDR3 is TGCGCCAGCAGCCAAGAAGGGCGGGCAACTAATGAAAAACTGTTTTTT. Protein sequence: CASSQEGRATNEKLFF. The chain links TRBV4-1 to TRBJ1-4; D is unresolved. Germline assignment: CDR1 MGHRA and CDR2 YSYEKL. The CDR3 has 16 amino acids. With 0 bases removed from V and 0 bases from J, the gap between germline ends came to 8 bases.

The V gene is TRBV9, the J gene TRBJ1-4, with TRBD1 matching over 8 bases. Trimming at V came to 3 bases and at J to 8 bases, leaving 12 bases not matched to a gene. The CDR3 is 16 residues long. CDR1 and CDR2 (germline): SGDLS, YYNGEE. CDR3 sequence: CASSGIATGEREKLFF. In nucleotides, the CDR3 is TGTGCCAGCAGCGGGATCGCGACAGGGGAAAGGGAAAAACTGTTTTTT.

The chain joins TRBV5-1 to TRBJ2-7; 8 bases are a match to TRBD1. The CDR3 runs to 15 residues. Losses at the gene ends were 0 bases for V and 2 bases for J; bases not matched to a gene: 4. The germline V gene encodes CDR1 SGHRS and CDR2 YFSETQ. CDR3 sequence reads: CASSLDRGITYEQYF. CDR3 sequence (DNA): TGCGCCAGCAGCTTGGACAGGGGGATCACCTACGAGCAGTACTTC.

The chain joins TRBV14 to TRBJ1-2; D possibly corresponds to TRBD1 (6 bases). V lost 1 base, J lost 4 bases, and 16 bases lay in between. Germline CDR1 reads SGHDN; CDR2 reads FVKESK. The CDR3 extends over 16 amino acids. The CDR3 DNA is TGTGCCAGCAGCCAAGCCCGTGGAAGGGGGGGCTATGGCTACACCTTC. Its translation: CASSQARGRGGYGYTF.

This clone was picked up one time. The chain recombines TRBV7-3 with TRBJ2-3, with 7 bases identical to TRBD2. Looked up from germline, CDR1 is SGHTA and CDR2 is FQGTGA. V dropped 6 bases and J dropped 4; count of bases not matched to a gene: 7. CDR3 size: 14 residues. CDR3 sequence (DNA): TGTGCCAGCAGTCCCGCGGGAGCCTCAGATACGCAGTATTTT. Encoded protein: CASSPAGASDTQYF.

The chain has TRBV7-8 and TRBJ2-1; 8 bases align to TRBD2. This CDR3 spans 12 amino acids. Losses at the gene ends were 6 bases for V and 7 bases for J; bases not matched to a gene: 2. The germline gives CDR1 SGHVS, CDR2 FQNEAQ. The CDR3 loop reads CASSRLANEQFF. The CDR3 DNA reads TGTGCCAGCAGTCGACTAGCGAATGAGCAGTTCTTC. Using reference TRBV7-8 and TRBJ2-1 for the parts outside the CDR3, the full variable domain is GAGVSQSPRYKVAKRGQDVALRCDPISGHVSLFWYQQALGQGPEFLTYFQNEAQLDKSGLPSDRFFAERPEGSVSTLKIQRTQQEDSAVYLCASSRLANEQFFGPGTRLTVL.

As regards this clone: Other DNA sequences from this sample encode an identical CDR3 as well. The rearrangement links TRBV14 to TRBJ1-2; D gene ambiguous. The CDR3 loop spans 13 amino acids. V was cut by 4 bases and J by 4 bases, with 10 bases left in between. From germline, CDR1 is SGHDN and CDR2 FVKESK. CDR3 bases: TGTGCCAGCAGCCCGGACGGACTCTATGGCTACACCTTC. Its translation is CASSPDGLYGYTF. The complete variable domain, with remaining parts taken from reference TRBV14 and TRBJ1-2, reads EAGVTQFPSHSVIEKGQTVTLRCDPISGHDNLYWYRRVMGKEIKFLLHFVKESKQDESGMPNNRFLAERTGGTYSTLKVQPAELEDSGVYFCASSPDGLYGYTFGSGTRLTVV.

The chain links TRBV2 to TRBJ2-7, with a tentative D call TRBD1 (6 bases). CDR1 is SNHLY, CDR2 FYNNEI, per germline. Deletions cut 8 bases from V and 4 bases from J, with 12 bases between. This CDR3 has 12 amino acids. CDR3 amino acids: CASGQIQYEQYF. As DNA, the CDR3 is TGTGCCAGCGGACAGATTCAATACGAGCAGTACTTC.

This rearrangement joins TRBV19 to TRBJ1-5; 8 positions match TRBD1. Germline CDR1 LNHDA, CDR2 SQIVND (reference sequence). The CDR3 totals 14 residues. The V and J ends lost 3 bases and 5 bases, in that order; junction bases with no gene match: 3. The CDR3 loop is CASSIDRGDQPQHF. The CDR3 DNA sequence: TGTGCCAGTAGTATCGACAGGGGCGATCAGCCCCAGCATTTT.

This clone was seen once. V gene TRBV5-5 combines with J gene TRBJ2-7; D possibly corresponds to TRBD1 (6 bases). The germline gives CDR1 SGHKS, CDR2 YYEKEE (reference sequence). V lost 3 bases and J lost 4, with 14 bases in between. This CDR3 is built from 14 residues. The chain's CDR3 is CASSSTGHGYEQYV. CDR3 nucleotide sequence: TGTGCCAGCAGCTCGACGGGACACGGATACGAGCAGTACGTC.

The rearrangement uses TRBV9 and TRBJ2-2; D is undetermined. Germline CDR1 reads SGDLS; CDR2 reads YYNGEE. The CDR3 length is 14 residues. The V end was cut by 0 bases, the J end by 5 bases, with 8 bases between. CDR3 in DNA: TGTGCCAGCAGCGTAGCCTCGAGGACCGGGGAGCTGTTTTTT. Its protein product is CASSVASRTGELFF.

This clone has a handful of counts. The chain carries TRBV7-2 and TRBJ2-5, with 15 bases aligning to TRBD2. This CDR3 is 15 amino acids long. V lost 6 bases and J lost 6; bases outside the gene matches: 5. Germline CDR1 is SGHTA and CDR2 is FQGNSA. CDR3 residues: CASRGTSGGFQTQYF. The CDR3 bases are TGTGCCAGCAGGGGGACTAGCGGGGGGTTCCAGACCCAGTACTTC.

The V and J genes are TRBV6-5 and TRBJ1-1; D not resolved. The CDR3 consists of 12 residues. CDR1 and CDR2 (germline): MNHEY, SVGAGI. Trimming took 5 bases from V and 3 from J, leaving 7 bases between them. This chain's CDR3 is CASSLYYTEAFF. The CDR3 nucleotides read TGTGCCAGCAGTCTTTACTACACTGAAGCTTTCTTT.

This sequence joins TRBV5-6 and TRBJ2-7; 7 bases map to TRBD1. The V segment lost 1 base and the J segment 0 bases; nucleotides outside the gene matches: 13. CDR3 length: 18 residues. Germline lookup yields CDR1 SGHDT and CDR2 YYEEEE. The CDR3 coding sequence is TGTGCCAGCAGCTTGTGGAGTGACAGGGCACCTATCTCCTACGAGCAGTACGTC. Protein product: CASSLWSDRAPISYEQYV.

This chain uses TRBV19 with TRBJ1-1; 7 bases fit TRBD1. CDR1 is LNHDA and CDR2 is SQIVND in the germline V gene (reference sequence). Trimming took 7 bases from V and 0 from J; bases not matched to a gene: 5. CDR3 length: 14 residues. The CDR3 region is CASTETGMNTEAFF. CDR3 coding DNA: TGTGCCAGTACCGAGACAGGGATGAACACTGAAGCTTTCTTT.

In this sample, this clone turned up once. J is TRBJ1-6 and V is TRBV6-4; 9 bases agree with TRBD1. Per germline, CDR1 MRHNA and CDR2 SNTAGT. Unmatched junction bases numbered 6, after V lost 4 bases and J lost 8 bases. The CDR3 length is 15 residues. The DNA of the CDR3 is TGTGCCAGCAGTGTTTCGACAGGGGGGGATTCACCCCTCCACTTT. It is translated as CASSVSTGGDSPLHF.

V gene TRBV25-1 combines with J gene TRBJ1-1; 10 bases agree with TRBD1. The junction had 7 bases not matched to a gene; V was cut back by 4 bases and J by 5 bases. This CDR3 is 15 amino acids long. Per germline, CDR1 MGHDK and CDR2 SYGVNS. CDR3 protein: CASSALGQGGTEAFF. CDR3 in DNA: TGTGCCAGCAGTGCGCTTGGACAGGGGGGGACTGAAGCTTTCTTT.

This clone has ten or more counts. This chain joins TRBV19 and TRBJ1-2, with D tentatively TRBD1 (5 bases). This CDR3 is built from 14 residues. Germline CDR1 LNHDA, CDR2 SQIVND (reference sequence). The V end lost 6 bases, the J end lost 2 bases, and 13 bases lay between the germline ends. As DNA, the CDR3 is TGTGCCAGTAGGATCGACAGCGAGAACTATGGCTACACCTTC. Protein product: CASRIDSENYGYTF.

The chain recombines TRBV5-1 with TRBJ1-1, with 7 bases lining up with TRBD1. Germline CDR1 and CDR2: SGHRS and YFSETQ. The trim removed 4 bases at V and 4 bases at J, leaving 4 bases unmatched. CDR3 size: 13 residues. CDR3 region: CASSPGDSTEAFF. CDR3 nucleotide sequence: TGCGCCAGCAGCCCGGGGGACAGCACTGAAGCTTTCTTT.

The chain couples TRBV5-6 to TRBJ1-2; D gene uncertain. Germline CDR1 and CDR2: SGHDT and YYEEEE. The V end was cut by 0 bases, the J end by 0 bases, with 12 bases between. The length of the CDR3 is 16 residues. This CDR3 reads CASSLDGGRTNYGYTF. CDR3 bases: TGTGCCAGCAGCTTGGATGGCGGCAGAACTAACTATGGCTACACCTTC.

A single count supports this clone. The CDR3 protein is CASSGTGAGELFF. The CDR3 bases are TGTGCCAGCAGTGGGACAGGGGCCGGGGAGCTGTTTTTT. The chain joins TRBV12-3 or TRBV12-4 to TRBJ2-2; TRBD1 matches 10 bases. After removal of 5 bases from V and 6 bases from J, the junction contained 0 bases not matched to a gene. The CDR3 is 13 residues long.

This rearrangement joins TRBV11-1 to TRBJ1-2, with D perhaps matching TRBD1 (5 bases). Per the germline V gene, CDR1 is SGHAT and CDR2 is FQDESV (reference sequence). The CDR3 is 15 residues long. Trimming left V 0 bases short and J 2 bases short, with 10 bases between. CDR3 DNA sequence: TGTGCCAGCAGCTTAGCCTCCACAGGAAACTATGGCTACACCTTC. Protein sequence: CASSLASTGNYGYTF.

V usage is TRBV19 and J usage is TRBJ1-5; D possibly corresponds to TRBD1 (6 bases). Germline V gene lookup returns CDR1 LNHDA and CDR2 SQIVND (reference sequence). This CDR3 contains 14 residues. Trimming took off 3 bases at V and 9 bases at J, with 15 bases between the two ends. The CDR3 sequence: CASSIQARGPPQHF. The CDR3 DNA reads as TGTGCCAGTAGTATTCAGGCCAGGGGCCCGCCCCAGCATTTT.

The rearrangement links TRBV9 to TRBJ1-1; 8 nucleotides agree with TRBD1. V lost 4 bases to trimming and J lost 1 base; unmatched junction nucleotides: 6. The V gene's germline CDR1 is SGDLS and CDR2 YYNGEE. The CDR3 is 15 amino acids. The CDR3 loop reads CASSPIGTGNTEAFF. CDR3 sequence (DNA): TGTGCCAGCAGCCCGATCGGGACAGGGAACACTGAAGCTTTCTTT.

This clone has a single count. The chain couples TRBV3-1 (or the pseudogene TRBV3-2) to TRBJ2-3; a possible D gene is TRBD1 (6 bases). V dropped 2 bases and J dropped 1 base, with 13 bases sitting between them. The CDR3 sequence is 16 residues long. Germline CDR1 LGHDT, CDR2 YNNKEL (reference sequence). The CDR3 spells CASSQSPGVGTDTQYF. CDR3 DNA sequence: TGTGCCAGCAGCCAAAGCCCAGGGGTTGGCACAGATACGCAGTATTTT.

The chain couples TRBV19 to TRBJ1-6; 10 positions match TRBD1. This CDR3 is built from 15 residues. After removal of 5 bases from V and 10 bases from J, the junction contained 8 bases not matched to a gene. The germline CDR1 and CDR2 sequences are LNHDA and SQIVND (reference sequence). The CDR3 here is CASSALGQGGSPLHF. The CDR3 DNA reads as TGTGCCAGTAGTGCACTCGGACAGGGGGGCTCACCCCTCCACTTT.

V gene TRBV18 combines with J gene TRBJ1-2; D may be TRBD1 (5 bases). From germline, CDR1 is KGHSH and CDR2 LQKENI. Trimming shortened V by 4 bases and J by 3 bases, and 21 bases separated the two germline ends. The CDR3 length is 17 residues. Written as DNA, the CDR3 is TGTGCCAGCTCACTCGATCCCCCCCAGGGCGGGGACTATGGCTACACCTTC. Its protein is CASSLDPPQGGDYGYTF.